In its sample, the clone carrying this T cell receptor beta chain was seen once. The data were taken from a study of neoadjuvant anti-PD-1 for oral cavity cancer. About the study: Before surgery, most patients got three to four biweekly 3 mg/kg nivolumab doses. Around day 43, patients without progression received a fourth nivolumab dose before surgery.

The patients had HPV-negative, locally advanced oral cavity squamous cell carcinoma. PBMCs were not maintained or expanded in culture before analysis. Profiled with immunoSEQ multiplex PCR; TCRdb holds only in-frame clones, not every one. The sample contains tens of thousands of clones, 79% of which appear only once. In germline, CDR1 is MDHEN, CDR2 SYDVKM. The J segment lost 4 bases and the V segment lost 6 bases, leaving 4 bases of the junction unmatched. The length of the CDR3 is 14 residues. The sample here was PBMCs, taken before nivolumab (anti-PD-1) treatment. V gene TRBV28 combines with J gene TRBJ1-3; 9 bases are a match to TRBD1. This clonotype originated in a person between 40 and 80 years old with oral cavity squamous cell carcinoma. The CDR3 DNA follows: TGTGCCAGCAGCACAGGGGGCGTAGGAAACACCATATATTTT. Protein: CASSTGGVGNTIYF.